A selection of T cell receptor beta chains follows, all from one sample in a study of shared clonotypes between healthy human individuals. Generated by immunoSEQ multiplex PCR, the TCRdb table keeps only in-frame clones and is missing some. The table includes 900,000 to 1,200,000 clones, 78% detected once. Sample: memory CD4+ T cells from PBMCs. These TCRs come from a man in his late teens or twenties in good health. Some clones in this sample may be carry-over from other donors' samples. CDR3s include the opening cysteine and the closing phenylalanine or tryptophan. D genes are given only for firm matches. For some rows the clone size is stated as once, few or many, or as a class when expanded; others skip it.

NA	TRBJ1-2	TRBV30	NA	TGTGCCTGGAGCCCAAGGGCCCCTAACTATGGCTACACCTTC	CAWSPRAPNYGYTF
TRBD1	TRBJ1-5	TRBV18	NA	TGTGCCAGCTCACCACAGGGGGCTAATAGCAATCAGCCCCAGCATTTT	CASSPQGANSNQPQHF
TRBD1	TRBJ2-5	TRBV6-1	NA	TGTGCCAGCTCAACGGACAGGGGGCTCGAGACCCAGTACTTC	CASSTDRGLETQYF
NA	TRBJ1-5	TRBV15	NA	TGTGCCACCAGCAGAGATCGTCAGGGGTGGCAGCCCCAGCATTTT	CATSRDRQGWQPQHF
TRBD1	TRBJ1-3	TRBV7-8	NA	TGTGCCAGCAGCTTACTTGGACAGGGCCACTCTGGAAACACCATATATTTT	CASSLLGQGHSGNTIYF
NA	TRBJ2-2	TRBV6-1	NA	TGTGCCAGTTATGACAGGTCGAACACCGGGGAGCTGTTTTTT	CASYDRSNTGELFF
NA	TRBJ2-1	TRBV5-1	NA	TGCGCCAGCAGCTTTTACCCCGCCTACAATGAGCAGTTCTTC	CASSFYPAYNEQFF
NA	TRBJ2-1	TRBV5-1	NA	TGCGGATATTCGATCACTAGCCGTGGTGAGCAGTTCTTC	CGYSITSRGEQFF
NA	TRBJ1-2	TRBV18	NA	TGTGCCAGCTCACCACTGAGCGAGGGTGGCTACACCTTC	CASSPLSEGGYTF
TRBD1	TRBJ1-5	TRBV2	NA	TGTGCCAGCAGTGACGAGCAGGGGGCGCCCCAGCATTTT	CASSDEQGAPQHF
NA	TRBJ2-7	TRBV18	few	TGTGCCAGCTCACTCTCCTACGAGCAGTACTTC	CASSLSYEQYF
NA	TRBJ1-4	TRBV9	many	TGTGCCAGCAGCGTAGCGGCGGCGTACAATGAAAAACTGTTTTTT	CASSVAAAYNEKLFF
NA	TRBJ2-1	TRBV29-1	NA	TGCAGCGTTGATCCACAGGCCGGAGGGGGTTTCTTC	CSVDPQAGGGFF
TRBD2	TRBJ2-7	TRBV6-5	NA	TGTGCCAGCAGCACGGGGACTAGCTCCTACGAGCAGTACTTC	CASSTGTSSYEQYF
TRBD2	TRBJ2-7	TRBV30	NA	TGTGCCTGGAGTGTACAGCCTAGCGGAATAACCTACGAGCAGTACTTC	CAWSVQPSGITYEQYF
TRBD1	TRBJ1-2	TRBV14	few	TGTGCCAGCAGCCAAGATGACCGGGACAGCTATGGCTACACCTTC	CASSQDDRDSYGYTF
NA	TRBJ1-5	TRBV2	NA	TGTGCCAGCAGTGAAACCGCCCATCAGCCCCAGCATTTT	CASSETAHQPQHF
NA	TRBJ2-7	TRBV2	NA	TGTGCCAGCAGGGCGCAAAGCTACGAGCAGTACTTC	CASRAQSYEQYF
TRBD1	TRBJ1-1	TRBV13	NA	TGTGCCAGCAGCTTCCGGACAGGGAAGGATGCTTTCTTT	CASSFRTGKDAFF
TRBD2	TRBJ2-7	TRBV28	NA	TGTGCCAGCAGTTTAGCGGGAGGGTACGAGCAGTACTTC	CASSLAGGYEQYF
TRBD2	TRBJ2-1	TRBV28	NA	TGTGCCAGCAGCCTGAACCGGGACTACAACCGGGGGGGGGAGCAGTTCTTC	CASSLNRDYNRGGEQFF
TRBD1	TRBJ1-2	TRBV6-5	NA	TGTGCCAGCAGCCGCGACAGGGGCTATGGCTACACCTTC	CASSRDRGYGYTF
TRBD1	TRBJ2-1	TRBV4-1	NA	TGCGCCAGCAGCCAAGATCCCCAGGGGGCCTACAATGAGCAGTTCTTC	CASSQDPQGAYNEQFF
NA	TRBJ2-3	TRBV7-3	NA	TGTGCCAGCAGCTTAGGGTTGGAGACAGATACGCAGTATTTT	CASSLGLETDTQYF
NA	TRBJ2-7	TRBV28	few	TGTGCCAGCAGTTTAGGGGGCTCAGGGGTTTTCGAGCAGTACTTC	CASSLGGSGVFEQYF
NA	TRBJ1-2	TRBV28	NA	TGTGCCAGCAGCCGGGACGGTAACTATGGCTACACCTTC	CASSRDGNYGYTF
NA	TRBJ2-3	TRBV7-2	NA	TGTGCCAGCAGCTCTCGGCGGACAGATACGCAGTATTTT	CASSSRRTDTQYF
NA	TRBJ2-3	TRBV29-1	NA	TGCAGCGTGCAGAGTCCCGAGGGAGATACGCAGTATTTT	CSVQSPEGDTQYF
NA	TRBJ1-3	TRBV5-5	few	TGTGCCAGCAGCGTCCTGGGCATTAGCTCTGGAAACACCATATATTTT	CASSVLGISSGNTIYF
TRBD1	TRBJ1-1	TRBV5-8	NA	TGTGCCAGCGGAAAACCGGGACAGAGAGGGACTGAAGCTTTCTTT	CASGKPGQRGTEAFF
TRBD2	TRBJ2-3	TRBV9	NA	TGTGCCAGCAGCGTAGACGGAGCGGGGCTATCAGATACGCAGTATTTT	CASSVDGAGLSDTQYF
NA	TRBJ2-7	TRBV2	once	TGTGCCAGCAGTGAAGCGGGAAACAGGCACTACGAGCAGTACTTC	CASSEAGNRHYEQYF
NA	TRBJ1-2	TRBV6-5	NA	TGTGCCAGCGGACTGGGTTATGGCTACACCTTC	CASGLGYGYTF
NA	TRBJ1-2	TRBV18	few	TGTGCCAGCTCACAGGGGGAGGAGCACTATGGCTACACCTTC	CASSQGEEHYGYTF
NA	TRBJ1-1	TRBV18	NA	TGTGCCAGCTCACTAGACAGGACTGAAGCTTTCTTT	CASSLDRTEAFF
TRBD1	TRBJ1-5	TRBV6-6	NA	TGTGCCAGCAGTGGACAGGGAGGCCAGCCCCAGCATTTT	CASSGQGGQPQHF
NA	TRBJ2-1	TRBV11-1	NA	TGTGCCAGCAGCTTAAAAAGGAGACTAGAGTTCGGTGAGCAGTTCTTC	CASSLKRRLEFGEQFF
TRBD2	TRBJ2-7	TRBV7-9	NA	TGTGCCAGCAGCCCCGCGGGAGTGCGCGAGCAGTACTTC	CASSPAGVREQYF
NA	TRBJ1-5	TRBV5-1	NA	TGCGCCAGCAGCCCGGCTGGGGAGGGCCAGCCCCAGCATTTT	CASSPAGEGQPQHF
TRBD2	TRBJ2-3	TRBV15	few	TGTGCCACCAGCACAGGACTAGCGTTAACAGATACGCAGTATTTT	CATSTGLALTDTQYF
NA	TRBJ1-1	TRBV2	NA	TGTGCCAGCAGTGGGACAGCCGAAGCTTTCTTT	CASSGTAEAFF
TRBD2	TRBJ2-1	TRBV11-3	NA	TGTGCCAGCAGCGACCGAGCGGGAGGGGGCCACAATGAGCAGTTCTTC	CASSDRAGGGHNEQFF
TRBD2	TRBJ2-1	TRBV5-4	NA	TGTGCCAGCCTTAATAGCGGGAAGGGCTCCTACAATGAGCAGTTCTTC	CASLNSGKGSYNEQFF
TRBD2	TRBJ2-3	TRBV6-1	NA	TGTGCCAGCAGTGAAAGGCGGGAGTTTAGGACAGATACGCAGTATTTT	CASSERREFRTDTQYF